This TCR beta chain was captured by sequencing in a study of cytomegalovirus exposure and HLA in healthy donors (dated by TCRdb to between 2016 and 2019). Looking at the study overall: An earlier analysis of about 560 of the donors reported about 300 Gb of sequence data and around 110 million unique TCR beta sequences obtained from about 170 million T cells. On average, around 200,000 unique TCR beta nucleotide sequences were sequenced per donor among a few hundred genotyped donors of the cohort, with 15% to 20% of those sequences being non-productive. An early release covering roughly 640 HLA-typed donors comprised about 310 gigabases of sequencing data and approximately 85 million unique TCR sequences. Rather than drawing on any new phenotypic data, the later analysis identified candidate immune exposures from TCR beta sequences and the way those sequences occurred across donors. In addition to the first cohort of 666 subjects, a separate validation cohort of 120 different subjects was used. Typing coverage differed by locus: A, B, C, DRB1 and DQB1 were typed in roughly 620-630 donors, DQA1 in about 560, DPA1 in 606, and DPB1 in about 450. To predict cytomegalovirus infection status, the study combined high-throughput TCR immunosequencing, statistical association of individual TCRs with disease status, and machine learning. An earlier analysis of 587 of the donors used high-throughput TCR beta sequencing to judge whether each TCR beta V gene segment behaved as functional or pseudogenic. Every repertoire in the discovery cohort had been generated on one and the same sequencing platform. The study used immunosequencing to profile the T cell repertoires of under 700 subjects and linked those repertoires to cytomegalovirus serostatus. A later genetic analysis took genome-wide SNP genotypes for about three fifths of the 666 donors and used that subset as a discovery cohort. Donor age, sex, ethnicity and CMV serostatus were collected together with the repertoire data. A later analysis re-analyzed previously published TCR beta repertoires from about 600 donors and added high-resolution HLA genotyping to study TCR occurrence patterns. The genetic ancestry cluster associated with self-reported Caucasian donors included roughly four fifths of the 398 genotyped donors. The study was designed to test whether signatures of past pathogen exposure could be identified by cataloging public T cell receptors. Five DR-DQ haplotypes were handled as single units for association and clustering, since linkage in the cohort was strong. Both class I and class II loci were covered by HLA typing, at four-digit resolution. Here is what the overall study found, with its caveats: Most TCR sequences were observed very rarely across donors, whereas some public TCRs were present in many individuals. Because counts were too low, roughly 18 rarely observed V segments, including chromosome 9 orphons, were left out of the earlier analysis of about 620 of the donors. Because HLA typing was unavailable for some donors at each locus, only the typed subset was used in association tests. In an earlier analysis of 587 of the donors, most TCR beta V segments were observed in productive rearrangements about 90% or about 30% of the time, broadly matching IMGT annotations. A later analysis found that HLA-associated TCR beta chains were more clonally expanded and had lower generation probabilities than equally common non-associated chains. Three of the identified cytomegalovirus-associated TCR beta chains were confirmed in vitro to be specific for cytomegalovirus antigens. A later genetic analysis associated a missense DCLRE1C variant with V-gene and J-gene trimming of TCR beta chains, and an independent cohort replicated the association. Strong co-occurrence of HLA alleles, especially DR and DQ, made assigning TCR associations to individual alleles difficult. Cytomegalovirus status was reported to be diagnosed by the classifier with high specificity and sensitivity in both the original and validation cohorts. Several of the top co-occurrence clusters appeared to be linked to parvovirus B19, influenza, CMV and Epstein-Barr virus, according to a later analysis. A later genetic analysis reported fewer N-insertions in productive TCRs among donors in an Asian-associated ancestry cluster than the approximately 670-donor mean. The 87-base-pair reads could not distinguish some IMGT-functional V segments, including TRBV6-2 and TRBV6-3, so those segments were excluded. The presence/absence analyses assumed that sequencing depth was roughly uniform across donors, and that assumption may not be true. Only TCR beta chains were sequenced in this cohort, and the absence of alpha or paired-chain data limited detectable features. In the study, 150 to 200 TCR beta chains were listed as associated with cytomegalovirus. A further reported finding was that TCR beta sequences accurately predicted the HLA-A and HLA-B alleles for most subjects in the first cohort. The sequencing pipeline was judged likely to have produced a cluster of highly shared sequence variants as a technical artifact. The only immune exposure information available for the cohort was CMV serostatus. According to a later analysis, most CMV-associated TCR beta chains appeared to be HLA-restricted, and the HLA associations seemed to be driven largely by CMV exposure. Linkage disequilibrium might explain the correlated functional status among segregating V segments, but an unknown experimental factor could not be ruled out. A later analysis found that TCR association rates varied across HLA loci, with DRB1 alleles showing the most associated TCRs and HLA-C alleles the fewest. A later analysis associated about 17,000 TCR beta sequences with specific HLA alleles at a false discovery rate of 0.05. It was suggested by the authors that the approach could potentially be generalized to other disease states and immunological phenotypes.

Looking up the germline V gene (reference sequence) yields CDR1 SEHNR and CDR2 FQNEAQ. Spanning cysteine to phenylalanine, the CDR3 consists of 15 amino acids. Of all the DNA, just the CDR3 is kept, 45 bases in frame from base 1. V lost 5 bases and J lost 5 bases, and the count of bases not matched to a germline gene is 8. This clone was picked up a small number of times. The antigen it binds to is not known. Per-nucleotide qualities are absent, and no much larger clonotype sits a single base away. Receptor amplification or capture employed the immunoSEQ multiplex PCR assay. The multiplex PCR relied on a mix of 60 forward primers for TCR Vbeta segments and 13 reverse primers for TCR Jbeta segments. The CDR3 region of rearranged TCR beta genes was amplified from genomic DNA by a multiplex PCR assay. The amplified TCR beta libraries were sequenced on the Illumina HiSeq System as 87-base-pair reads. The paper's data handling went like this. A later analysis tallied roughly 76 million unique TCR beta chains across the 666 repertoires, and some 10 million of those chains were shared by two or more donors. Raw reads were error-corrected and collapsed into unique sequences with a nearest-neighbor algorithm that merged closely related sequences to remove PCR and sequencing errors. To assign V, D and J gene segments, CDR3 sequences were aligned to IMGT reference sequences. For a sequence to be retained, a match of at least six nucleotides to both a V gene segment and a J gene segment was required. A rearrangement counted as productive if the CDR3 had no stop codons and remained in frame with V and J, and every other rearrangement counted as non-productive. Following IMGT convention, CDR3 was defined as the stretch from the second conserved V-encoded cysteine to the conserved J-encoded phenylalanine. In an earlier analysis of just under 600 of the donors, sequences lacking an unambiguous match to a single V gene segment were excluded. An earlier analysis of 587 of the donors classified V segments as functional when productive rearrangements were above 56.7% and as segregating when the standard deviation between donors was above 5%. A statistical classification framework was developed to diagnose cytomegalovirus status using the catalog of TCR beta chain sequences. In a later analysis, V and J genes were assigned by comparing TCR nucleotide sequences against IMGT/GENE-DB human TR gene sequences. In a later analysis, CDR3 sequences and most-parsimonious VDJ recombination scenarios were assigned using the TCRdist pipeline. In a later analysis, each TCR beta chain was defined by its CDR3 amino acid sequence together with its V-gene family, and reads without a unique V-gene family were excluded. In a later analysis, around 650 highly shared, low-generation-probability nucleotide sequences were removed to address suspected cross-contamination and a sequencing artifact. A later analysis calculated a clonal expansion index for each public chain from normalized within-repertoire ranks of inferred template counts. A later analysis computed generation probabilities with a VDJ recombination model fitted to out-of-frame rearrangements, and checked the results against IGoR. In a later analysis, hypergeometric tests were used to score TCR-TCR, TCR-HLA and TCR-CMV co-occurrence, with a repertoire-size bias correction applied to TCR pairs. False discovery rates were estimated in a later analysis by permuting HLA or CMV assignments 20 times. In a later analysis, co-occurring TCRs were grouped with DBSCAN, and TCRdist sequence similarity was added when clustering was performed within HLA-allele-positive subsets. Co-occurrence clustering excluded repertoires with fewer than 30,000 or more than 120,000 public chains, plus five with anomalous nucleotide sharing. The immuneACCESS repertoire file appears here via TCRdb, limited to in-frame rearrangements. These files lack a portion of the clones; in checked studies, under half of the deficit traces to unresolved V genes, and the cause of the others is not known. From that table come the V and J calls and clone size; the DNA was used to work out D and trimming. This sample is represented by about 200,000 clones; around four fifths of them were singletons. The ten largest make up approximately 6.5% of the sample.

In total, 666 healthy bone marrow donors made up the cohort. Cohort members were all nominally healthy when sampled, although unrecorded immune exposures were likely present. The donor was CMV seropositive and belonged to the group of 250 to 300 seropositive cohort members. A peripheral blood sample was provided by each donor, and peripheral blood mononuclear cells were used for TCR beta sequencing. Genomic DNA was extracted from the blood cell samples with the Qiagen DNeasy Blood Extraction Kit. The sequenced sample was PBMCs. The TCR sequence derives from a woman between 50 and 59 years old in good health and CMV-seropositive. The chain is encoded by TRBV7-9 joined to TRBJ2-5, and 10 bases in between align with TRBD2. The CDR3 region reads CASSLGTSELETQYF. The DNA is TGTGCCAGCAGCCTAGGGACTAGCGAGTTGGAGACCCAGTACTTC.